What follows are 24 T cell receptor beta chains derived from one specimen sequenced in a study of cytomegalovirus exposure and HLA in healthy donors. PCR was performed using 60 Vbeta and 13 Jbeta primers. The method was immunoSEQ multiplex PCR; TCRdb's version includes in-frame clones alone and lacks a portion of them. The sample shows 150,000 to 200,000 clones, 76% of them seen only once. Material: PBMCs. These receptors were obtained from a female donor in good health and CMV-seronegative.

The CDR3 here is CASSLRRGGGTEAFF. The CDR3 bases are TGCGCCAGCAGCTTGAGGAGGGGCGGGGGCACTGAAGCTTTCTTT. The chain recombines TRBV5-1 with TRBJ1-1, with D possibly being TRBD1 (5 bases). The CDR3 is 15 amino acids. V lost 1 base, J lost 4 bases, and 14 bases lay in between. Germline assignment: CDR1 SGHRS and CDR2 YFSETQ.

The chain is built from TRBV7-2 and TRBJ2-1, with 8 bases that match TRBD2. The CDR3 runs 15 residues. V shed 5 bases, J shed 7 bases, and the junction held 10 bases outside the gene matches. Germline-derived CDR1 and CDR2 are SGHTA and FQGNSA. The DNA for the CDR3 is TGTGCCAGCAGCCGAGAGGGGACTAGTTTAAATGAGCAGTTCTTC. It codes for CASSREGTSLNEQFF.

This clone showed up just a few times. V and J are TRBV27 and TRBJ1-4; no clear D gene. V lost 11 bases and J 3 bases, leaving 16 bases between the germline ends. The CDR3 covers 14 residues. Germline CDR1 is MNHEY and CDR2 is SMNVEV (reference sequence). The CDR3 region is CASQRPGPNEKLFF. The CDR3, as DNA: TGTGCCTCCCAGAGGCCCGGCCCTAATGAAAAACTGTTTTTT. The variable domain in full, completed from reference TRBV27 and TRBJ1-4, reads EAQVTQNPRYLITVTGKKLTVTCSQNMNHEYMSWYRQDPGLGLRQIYYSMNVEVTDKGDVPEGYKVSRKEKRNFPLILESPSPNQTSLYFCASQRPGPNEKLFFGSGTQLSVL.

This rearrangement joins TRBV5-1 to TRBJ2-4; 8 bases fit TRBD2. Germline V CDR1 and CDR2: SGHRS, YFSETQ. The V gene end was trimmed by 6 bases and the J gene end by 5 bases; junction bases not matched to a gene: 7. This CDR3 comprises 14 residues. In DNA form, the CDR3 reads TGCGCCAGCAATCGGGGGGGCGGTGAAAACATTCAGTACTTC. Translation: CASNRGGGENIQYF.

The V and J genes are TRBV5-6 and TRBJ2-5; maybe TRBD2 (6 bases). Trimming removed 2 bases at V and 3 bases at J, with 20 bases between. From germline, CDR1 is SGHDT and CDR2 YYEEEE. CDR3 length equals 17 residues. The CDR3 DNA is TGTGCCAGCAGCTTCAAGATCGGGGACTGGTCCAAAGAGACCCAGTACTTC. It translates to CASSFKIGDWSKETQYF.

This clone was counted a few times. The chain is built from TRBV6-4 and TRBJ2-3; 12 nucleotides align to TRBD2. In germline, CDR1 is MRHNA, CDR2 SNTAGT. With 4 bases clipped from V and 0 bases from J, the junction kept 2 bases outside the gene matches. This CDR3 comprises 16 residues. This CDR3 is CASSALAGGSTDTQYF. As DNA, the CDR3 is TGTGCCAGCAGTGCACTAGCGGGGGGTAGCACAGATACGCAGTATTTT.

The rearrangement links TRBV5-1 to TRBJ2-2; no reliable D call. The V end was cut by 1 base, the J end by 8 bases, with 15 bases between. The CDR3 loop spans 15 amino acids. Germline lookup yields CDR1 SGHRS and CDR2 YFSETQ. Here the CDR3 reads CASSLFGPAAGELFF. CDR3 sequence (DNA): TGCGCCAGCAGCTTGTTCGGTCCCGCGGCTGGGGAGCTGTTTTTT.

In its sample, this clone was seen once. The rearrangement uses TRBV5-4 and TRBJ2-2; 8 bases map to TRBD2. Germline CDR1 and CDR2: SGHNT and YYREEE (reference sequence). The CDR3 extends over 15 amino acids. The J segment lost 4 bases and the V segment lost 4 bases, leaving 6 bases of the junction unmatched. The CDR3 nucleotides are TGTGCCAGCAGCCCGGTTACTAGCGGCACCGGGGAGCTGTTTTTT. It codes for CASSPVTSGTGELFF.

The chain employs TRBV10-3 and TRBJ1-1; D is uncertain. CDR3 length equals 11 residues. V was shortened by 6 bases and J by 3 bases, with 5 bases between the two germline ends. Germline V CDR1 and CDR2: ENHRY, SYGVKD. CDR3 residues: CAIRRDTEAFF. CDR3 in DNA: TGTGCCATCAGGAGAGACACTGAAGCTTTCTTT.

The chain has TRBV6-5 and TRBJ1-2; D is possibly TRBD1 (6 bases). The CDR3 runs to 15 residues. V was pared by 5 bases and J by 8 bases, with 21 bases between. The V gene's germline CDR1 is MNHEY and CDR2 SVGAGI. The DNA of the CDR3 is TGTGCCAGCAGTCTAAATCCCACAGGGTCGCAGGGCTACACCTTC. This encodes CASSLNPTGSQGYTF.

This chain links TRBV4-2 with TRBJ2-3; D remains unclear. CDR1 and CDR2 from the germline V gene are LGHNA and YNFKEQ. The CDR3 is 12 amino acids. V lost 3 bases and J lost 2, with 3 bases in between. The CDR3 DNA reads TGTGCCAGCAGCCATTACACAGATACGCAGTATTTT. Its protein product is CASSHYTDTQYF.

On this clone: The sample carries other DNA sequences with the same CDR3. The rearrangement joins TRBV28 to TRBJ2-7; 9 nucleotides match TRBD2. V shed 0 bases and J 6 bases; nucleotides not matched to a gene: 6. The CDR3 runs 15 residues. Per the germline V gene, CDR1 is MDHEN and CDR2 is SYDVKM. CDR3: CASSLWTSGTSEQYF. CDR3 DNA sequence: TGTGCCAGCAGTTTATGGACTAGCGGCACCAGCGAGCAGTACTTC.

This clone showed up just a few times. V is TRBV19 and J is TRBJ1-3, with D unresolved. The CDR3 is made up of 16 amino acids. Trimming took 4 bases from V and 0 from J, leaving 13 bases between them. CDR1 LNHDA and CDR2 SQIVND come from the germline V gene (reference sequence). In DNA form, the CDR3 reads TGTGCCAGTAGTAGAAGACACGACGCCTCTGGAAACACCATATATTTT. Translated: CASSRRHDASGNTIYF.

The V and J genes are TRBV30 and TRBJ1-2, with D perhaps matching TRBD1 (6 bases). The germline gives CDR1 GTSNPN, CDR2 SVGIG (reference sequence). Deletions cut 1 base from V and 8 bases from J, with 11 bases between. This CDR3 has 12 amino acids. CDR3: CAWSDGQGGYTF. CDR3 bases: TGTGCCTGGAGTGATGGGCAGGGGGGCTACACCTTC.

The V and J genes are TRBV18 and TRBJ2-2; D may be TRBD2 (6 bases). The ends were cut back, 0 bases at V and 4 bases at J, with 15 bases in the middle. Germline V lookup: CDR1 KGHSH, CDR2 LQKENI. The CDR3 covers 17 residues. The CDR3 sequence: CASSPPAGIRSTGELFF. The CDR3 DNA follows: TGTGCCAGCTCACCACCGGCGGGAATAAGAAGCACCGGGGAGCTGTTTTTT.

V gene TRBV5-4 combines with J gene TRBJ1-1; D not certain. Trimming removed 1 base from V and 5 bases from J, with 6 bases in between. CDR3 length: 12 amino acids. Germline-derived CDR1 and CDR2 are SGHNT and YYREEE (reference sequence). CDR3 coding DNA: TGTGCCAGCAGCTTGTACGGGACTGAAGCTTTCTTT. Protein product: CASSLYGTEAFF.

The chain combines TRBV13 with TRBJ2-5, with D possibly matching TRBD2 (5 bases). The DNA matches TRBJ2-7 better at its end, which makes the J call doubtful. This CDR3 is 16 amino acids long. Germline CDR1 and CDR2: PRHDT and FYEKMQ (reference sequence). The CDR3 protein is CASNRRGSTYSYEQYF. CDR3 sequence (DNA): TGTGCCAGCAACCGACGGGGATCGACGTACTCCTACGAGCAGTACTTC.

The chain couples TRBV5-1 to TRBJ1-5; perhaps TRBD1 as D (6 bases). This CDR3 has 17 residues. Germline V gives CDR1 SGHRS, CDR2 YFSETQ. V was pared by 4 bases and J by 1 base, with 18 bases between. The DNA of the CDR3 is TGCGCCAGCAGCGCGACAGACGGGGGGCGAAGCAATCAGCCCCAGCATTTT. Its translation: CASSATDGGRSNQPQHF.

The chain recombines TRBV6-5 with TRBJ2-7; weak D call: TRBD1 (6 bases). The CDR3 length is 15 residues. V gave up 5 bases and J gave up 4 bases, with 18 bases separating them. Germline CDR1 is MNHEY and CDR2 is SVGAGI. DNA of the CDR3: TGTGCCAGCAGTCAAATAAACAGGGACCGATACGAGCAGTACTTC. Protein product: CASSQINRDRYEQYF.

This chain links TRBV28 with TRBJ1-6; TRBD1 agrees at 7 bases. The V gene end was trimmed by 5 bases and the J gene end by 9 bases; junction bases not matched to a gene: 10. Per germline, CDR1 MDHEN and CDR2 SYDVKM. CDR3 length: 15 amino acids. CDR3 nucleotide sequence: TGTGCCAGCAGTCTAGACCCGGGACAGTCTTCACCCCTCCACTTT. This gives the protein CASSLDPGQSSPLHF.

CDR3 coding DNA: TGTGCCACCAACCGGGACTATGGCAGTCAGTACTTC. The encoded protein is CATNRDYGSQYF. The chain couples TRBV15 to TRBJ2-4; the match to TRBD2 covers 7 bases. V lost 7 bases and J lost 12; bases outside the gene matches: 9. The CDR3 is made up of 12 amino acids. Germline V gene sequence: CDR1 LNHNV, CDR2 YYDKDF (reference sequence).

The gene calls are TRBV7-8 and TRBJ1-1; 9 nucleotides align to TRBD1. The CDR3 has 14 residues. The ends lost 3 bases at V and 4 bases at J; junction bases unmatched: 3. CDR1 SGHVS and CDR2 FQNEAQ come from the germline V gene. The chain's CDR3 is CASSLGTGSTEAFF. CDR3 coding DNA: TGTGCCAGCAGCTTGGGGACAGGGAGCACTGAAGCTTTCTTT.

The V and J genes are TRBV19 and TRBJ2-6, with TRBD1 identical over 11 bases. Unmatched junction bases numbered 6, after V lost 4 bases and J lost 4 bases. Germline V gene sequence: CDR1 LNHDA, CDR2 SQIVND (reference sequence). This CDR3 contains 17 residues. The CDR3 loop reads CASSTGQGATGANVLTF. DNA of the CDR3: TGTGCCAGTAGTACCGGACAGGGGGCAACAGGGGCCAACGTCCTGACTTTC.

The count of this clone is one. The gene calls are TRBV19 and TRBJ2-5; 8 nucleotides align to TRBD2. Per the germline V gene, CDR1 is LNHDA and CDR2 is SQIVND (reference sequence). CDR3 length: 15 amino acids. The trim removed 4 bases at V and 3 bases at J, leaving 7 bases unmatched. CDR3: CASSRDSGTKETQYF. The CDR3 nucleotides read TGTGCCAGTAGTAGGGATAGCGGGACGAAAGAGACCCAGTACTTC.